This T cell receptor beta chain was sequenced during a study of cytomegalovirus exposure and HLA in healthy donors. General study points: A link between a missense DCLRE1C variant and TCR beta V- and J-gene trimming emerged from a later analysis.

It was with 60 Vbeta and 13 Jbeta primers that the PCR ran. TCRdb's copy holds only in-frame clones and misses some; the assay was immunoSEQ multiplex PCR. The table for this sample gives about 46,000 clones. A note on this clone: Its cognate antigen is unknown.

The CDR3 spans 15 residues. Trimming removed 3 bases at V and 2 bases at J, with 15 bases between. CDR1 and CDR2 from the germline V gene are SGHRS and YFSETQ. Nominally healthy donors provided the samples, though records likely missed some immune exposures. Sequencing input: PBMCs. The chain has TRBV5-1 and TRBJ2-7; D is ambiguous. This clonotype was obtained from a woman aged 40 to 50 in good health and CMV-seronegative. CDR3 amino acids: CASSSSPVSAYEQYF. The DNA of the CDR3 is TGCGCCAGCAGCTCCTCCCCCGTGAGCGCCTACGAGCAGTACTTC. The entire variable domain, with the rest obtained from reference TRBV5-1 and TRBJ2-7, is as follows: KAGVTQTPRYLIKTRGQQVTLSCSPISGHRSVSWYQQTPGQGLQFLFEYFSETQRNKGNFPGRFSGRQFSNSRSEMNVSTLELGDSALYLCASSSSPVSAYEQYFGPGTRLTVT.